One T cell receptor beta chain is described in this entry. Its antigen is not identified. The method, 5' RACE with UMI labels, was used to prepare the TRB cDNA libraries. Each CDR3 protein gets one entry in TCRdb, which reprocessed the 5' RACE reads and gives no DNA. Its listing shows 150,000 or so distinct CDR3 sequences. This sample was taken from a study of CXCR3-negative and CXCR3-positive naive CD8 T cells. Looked up from germline, CDR1 is SGHRS and CDR2 is YFSETQ. CDR3 length equals 14 residues. Findings of the study overall: The TRB CDR3s that CXCR3-positive naive cells carried were more hydrophobic than those of CXCR3-negative naive cells.

The sequence derives from a human donor in good health. Some clones in this sample may be carry-over from other donors' samples. The J gene is TRBJ1-1, the V gene TRBV5-1; TCRdb's D call of TRBD1 is untestable without DNA. Sequenced input: naive CXCR3+ CD8+ T cells from blood. The subset was: CD45RO-CCR7+CD27+CD95- naive CD8+ T cells expressing CXCR3 (TNR3+). The CDR3 is CASSLWDANTEAFF.